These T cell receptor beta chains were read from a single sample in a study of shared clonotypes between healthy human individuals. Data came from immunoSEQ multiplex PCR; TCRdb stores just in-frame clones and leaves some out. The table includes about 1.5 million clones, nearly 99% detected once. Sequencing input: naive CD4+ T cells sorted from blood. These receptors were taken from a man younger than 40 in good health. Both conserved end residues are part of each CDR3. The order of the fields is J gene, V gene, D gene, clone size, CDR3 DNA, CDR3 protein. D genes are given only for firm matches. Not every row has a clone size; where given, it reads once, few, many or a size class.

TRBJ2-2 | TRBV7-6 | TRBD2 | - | TGTGCCAGCAGCTTAAGGACTAGCGGGAGGGGCGGGGAGCTGTTTTTT | CASSLRTSGRGGELFF
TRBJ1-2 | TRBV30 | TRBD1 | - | TGTGCACTCACCTGGCAGGGGGGCGGCTACACCTTC | CALTWQGGGYTF
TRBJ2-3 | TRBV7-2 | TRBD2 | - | TGTGCCAGCACCTGGGGGGGAGCGGGAGGAATATCTAGCACAGATACGCAGTATTTT | CASTWGGAGGISSTDTQYF
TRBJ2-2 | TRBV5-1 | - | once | TGCGCCAGCAGCATTGTCGATTGGGGGAACCCGAACACCGGGGAGCTGTTTTTT | CASSIVDWGNPNTGELFF
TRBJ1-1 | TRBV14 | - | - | TGTGCCAGCAGCCAAGATCGAAGACTCTCGAACACTGAAGCTTTCTTT | CASSQDRRLSNTEAFF
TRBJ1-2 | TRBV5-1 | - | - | TGCGCCAGCAGCTTGGACGACAGGCACCTCTATGGCTACACCTTC | CASSLDDRHLYGYTF
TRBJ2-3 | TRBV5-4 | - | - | TGTGCCAGCAGCTTGGCCCTCCCAGATACGCAGTATTTT | CASSLALPDTQYF
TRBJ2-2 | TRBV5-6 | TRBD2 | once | TGTGCCAGCAGCCTAAGCCCGGGGGGGATCGGGGAGCTGTTTTTT | CASSLSPGGIGELFF
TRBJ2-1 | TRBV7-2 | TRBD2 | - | TGTGCCAGCAGCTTAGGTAGCGGGAGCTACAATGAGCAGTTCTTC | CASSLGSGSYNEQFF
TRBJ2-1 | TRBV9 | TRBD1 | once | TGTGCCAGCAGCTACCGACAGGGGGCGGCCAATGAGCAGTTCTTC | CASSYRQGAANEQFF
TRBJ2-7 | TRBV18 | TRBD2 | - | TGTGCCAGCTCACTACAGCTAGCGGGGGTCTACGAGCAGTACTTC | CASSLQLAGVYEQYF
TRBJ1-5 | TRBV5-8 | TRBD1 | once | TGTGCCAGCAGCACTGGACAGGGAAGTCAGCCCCAGCATTTT | CASSTGQGSQPQHF
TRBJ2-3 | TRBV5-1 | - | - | TGCGCCAGCAGCTTGGCCGAGAAGCAGACAGATACGCAGTATTTT | CASSLAEKQTDTQYF
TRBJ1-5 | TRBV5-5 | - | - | TGTGCCAGCAGCTTGGCAACCTCGAGTGGCAATCAGCCCCAGCATTTT | CASSLATSSGNQPQHF
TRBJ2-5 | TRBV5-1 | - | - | TGCGCCAGCAGCTTCTTCCCGCAGTCACAAGAGACCCAGTACTTC | CASSFFPQSQETQYF
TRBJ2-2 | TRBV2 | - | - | TGTGCCAGCAGACCGAATGGCCCGGGGGAGCTGTTTTTT | CASRPNGPGELFF
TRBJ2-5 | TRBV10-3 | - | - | TGTGCCTCCTCCTCGGTGGGGGTCCAAGAGACCCAGTACTTC | CASSSVGVQETQYF
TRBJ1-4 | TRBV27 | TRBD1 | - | TGTGCCAGCAGTTGGGACAGAAGGGGGCCAACTAATGAAAAACTGTTTTTT | CASSWDRRGPTNEKLFF
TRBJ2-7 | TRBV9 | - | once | TGTGCCAGCAGCGTAGTTAGCGGTATGGGCGCCGAGCAGTACTTC | CASSVVSGMGAEQYF
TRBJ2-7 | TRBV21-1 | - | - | TGTGCCAGCAGCAAAGATTCCCTCCTGGTCTGGGGCCACCGCTACGAGCAGTACTTC | CASSKDSLLVWGHRYEQYF
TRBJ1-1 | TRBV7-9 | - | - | TGTGCCAGCAGCCACCCAGGTCGGGGAATCACTGAAGCTTTCTTT | CASSHPGRGITEAFF
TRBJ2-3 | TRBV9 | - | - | TGTGCCAGCAGCCCTTTGGACAGCCGAGATACGCAGTATTTT | CASSPLDSRDTQYF
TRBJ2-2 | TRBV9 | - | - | TGTGCCAGCACCCTTAAGAACACCGGGGAGCTGTTTTTT | CASTLKNTGELFF
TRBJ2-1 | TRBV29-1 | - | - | TGCAGCGCTTCCACAGCTACCTACAATGAGCAGTTCTTC | CSASTATYNEQFF
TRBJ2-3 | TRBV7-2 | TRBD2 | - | TGTGCCAGCAGCTCCCTGGCGGCGGGAGGGACGCAGTATTTT | CASSSLAAGGTQYF
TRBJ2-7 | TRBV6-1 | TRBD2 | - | TGTGCCAGCAGTGAGCGACTAGCGCCGCCCTACGAGCAGTACTTC | CASSERLAPPYEQYF
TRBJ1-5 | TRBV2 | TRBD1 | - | TGTGCCAGCAGGGGGACAGGGGACGGTCAGCCCCAGCATTTT | CASRGTGDGQPQHF
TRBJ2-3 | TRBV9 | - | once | TGTGCCAGCAGCGTATTAGCGCTCACAGATACGCAGTATTTT | CASSVLALTDTQYF
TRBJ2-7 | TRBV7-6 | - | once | TGTGCCAGCAGCCCAAACCGGGCCAATCCGCACGAGCAGTACTTC | CASSPNRANPHEQYF
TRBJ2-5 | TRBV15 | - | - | TGTGCCACCAGCAGTTCATCCAAAGCAGGCCTACAAGAGACCCAGTACTTC | CATSSSSKAGLQETQYF
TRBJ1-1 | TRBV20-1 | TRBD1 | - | TGCAGTGAGAGGGGGCGTACTGAAGCTTTCTTT | CSERGRTEAFF
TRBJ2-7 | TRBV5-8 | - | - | TGTGCCAGCAGCGCCAGACTTGTCTCCTACGAGCAGTACTTC | CASSARLVSYEQYF
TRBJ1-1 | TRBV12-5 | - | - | TGTGCTAGTGGTTTGGACTTAAGAACGACTGAAGCTTTCTTT | CASGLDLRTTEAFF
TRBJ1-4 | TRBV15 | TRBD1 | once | TGTGCCACCAGCAGAGATGGGACAGGGTCGGCAAAACTGTTTTTT | CATSRDGTGSAKLFF
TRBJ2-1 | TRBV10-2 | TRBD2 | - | TGCGCCAGCAGTGAAGCGGGAGGAGAAGATGAGCAGTTCTTC | CASSEAGGEDEQFF
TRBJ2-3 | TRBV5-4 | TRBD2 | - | TGTGCCAGCAGGGGCCCGGGGGGAGATACGCAGTATTTT | CASRGPGGDTQYF
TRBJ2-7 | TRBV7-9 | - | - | TGTGCCAGCAGCACCGGACAATACGAGCAGTACTTC | CASSTGQYEQYF
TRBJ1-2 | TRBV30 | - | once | TGTGCCTGGTTAATCCGGGGTACTCTGTCTACGGCGAACTATGGCTACACCTTC | CAWLIRGTLSTANYGYTF
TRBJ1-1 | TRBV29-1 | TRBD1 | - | TGCAGCGTCTACAGGGGCCCTCCTAACACTGAAGCTTTCTTT | CSVYRGPPNTEAFF
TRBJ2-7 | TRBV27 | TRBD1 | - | TGTGCCAGCAGTACGCCGGACAGGCTCTACGAGCAGTACTTC | CASSTPDRLYEQYF